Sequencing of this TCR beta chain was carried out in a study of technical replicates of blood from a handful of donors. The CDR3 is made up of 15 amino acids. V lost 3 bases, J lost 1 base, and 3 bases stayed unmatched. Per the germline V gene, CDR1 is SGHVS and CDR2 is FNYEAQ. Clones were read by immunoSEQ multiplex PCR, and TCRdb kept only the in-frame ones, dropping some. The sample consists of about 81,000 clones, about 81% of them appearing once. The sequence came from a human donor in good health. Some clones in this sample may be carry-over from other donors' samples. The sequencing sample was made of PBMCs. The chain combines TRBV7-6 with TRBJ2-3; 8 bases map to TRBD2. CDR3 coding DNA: TGTGCCAGCAGCTTTAAACTAGCGGGCACAGATACGCAGTATTTT. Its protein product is CASSFKLAGTDTQYF. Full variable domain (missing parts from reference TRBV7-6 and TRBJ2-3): GAGVSQSPRYKVTKRGQDVALRCDPISGHVSLYWYRQALGQGPEFLTYFNYEAQQDKSGLPNDRFSAERPEGSISTLTIQRTEQRDSAMYRCASSFKLAGTDTQYFGPGTRLTVL.